Listed below are T cell receptor beta chains from one sample, sequenced in a study of blood T cell repertoires in COVID-19. Repertoires were generated with immunoSEQ multiplex PCR, while TCRdb's copy carries only in-frame clones and drops some. The top ten hold about 2.7% of the sample, which has approximately 300,000 clones, roughly 86% seen once. The specimen sequenced was PBMCs or T cells enriched from blood (not recorded which). The origin of the receptors is a woman aged 18-29 years who had recovered from COVID-19. CDR3s include the opening cysteine and the closing phenylalanine or tryptophan. The order of the fields is clone size, V gene, J gene, CDR3 protein. The size field is filled for only some rows; it gives once, few, many or a size class.

-	TRBV5-5	TRBJ1-5	CASSLGASWNQPQHF
-	TRBV11-3	TRBJ2-1	CASSPAAPGNNEQFF
-	TRBV25-1	TRBJ1-2	CASSDRVGVYGYTF
-	TRBV15	TRBJ1-1	CATSRDRGTLNTEAFF
-	TRBV27	TRBJ2-2	CASSLLAGVSVRNTGELFF
-	TRBV11-2	TRBJ1-3	CASSLGMTGRNTIYF
-	TRBV5-1	TRBJ2-5	CASSPGQVQETQYF
-	TRBV11-2	TRBJ2-2	CASSLVESYTGELFF
few	TRBV5-1	TRBJ2-7	CASSLDRGEQYF
few	TRBV4-1	TRBJ1-5	CASSQDIRGRQPQHF
-	TRBV6-2/TRBV6-3	TRBJ1-6	CASSYGFGSGGFNSPLHF
-	TRBV14	TRBJ2-7	CASSTQGNSYEQYF
-	TRBV10-3	TRBJ1-2	CAISAGTGSGYGYTF
-	TRBV2	TRBJ2-7	CASSALSSGAVEQYF
few	TRBV5-1	TRBJ2-7	CASSLASGLAGGSSYEQYF
-	TRBV19	TRBJ2-2	CASSNWGLALNTGELFF
-	TRBV11-2	TRBJ1-5	CASSPDSPFSNQPQHF
-	TRBV7-9	TRBJ2-1	CASSLRKASGNEQFF
-	TRBV11-2	TRBJ2-3	CASSLVADTQYF
many	TRBV7-9	TRBJ2-1	CASSSRTGGLNEQFF
-	TRBV5-6	TRBJ2-6	CASSYQGAPSGANVLTF
-	TRBV5-1	TRBJ2-7	CASSPWDRPTYEQYF
-	TRBV5-1	TRBJ1-1	CASSLGLMNTEAFF
-	TRBV28	TRBJ2-7	CASSLTGETYEQYF
-	TRBV4-1	TRBJ2-3	CASSQESSTDTQYF
-	TRBV7-2	TRBJ2-2	CASSLGLAGPGELFF
-	TRBV27	TRBJ2-7	CASSLGQGVYEQYF